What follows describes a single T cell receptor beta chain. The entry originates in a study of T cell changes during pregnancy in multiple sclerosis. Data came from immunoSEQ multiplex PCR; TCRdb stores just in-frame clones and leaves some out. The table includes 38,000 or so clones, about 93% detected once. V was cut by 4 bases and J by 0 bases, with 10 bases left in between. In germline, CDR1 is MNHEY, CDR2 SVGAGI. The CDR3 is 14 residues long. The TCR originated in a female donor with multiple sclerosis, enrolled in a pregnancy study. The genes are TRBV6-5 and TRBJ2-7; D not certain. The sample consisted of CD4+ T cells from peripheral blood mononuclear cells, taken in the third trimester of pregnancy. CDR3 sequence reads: CASSLNTNSYEQYF. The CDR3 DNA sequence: TGTGCCAGCAGTTTGAACACAAACTCCTACGAGCAGTACTTC.